A single sample is the source of the 13 T cell receptor beta chains below, sequenced in a study of shared clonotypes between healthy human individuals. Sequencing used immunoSEQ multiplex PCR; TCRdb keeps in-frame clones, though not all of them. The table shows about 590,000 clones, with roughly 95% occurring only once. Naivety among CD8 cells was defined by CD45RO negativity and positive CCR7 selection, thereby excluding terminally differentiated effector memory CD45RA+ cells. Source material: naive CD8+ T cells sorted from blood. Receptors originate from a woman between 25 and 40 years old in good health.

This chain joins TRBV27 and TRBJ1-1; possible D gene TRBD1, 6 bases. The CDR3 spans 15 residues. The ends were cut back, 4 bases at V and 0 bases at J, with 12 bases in the middle. The germline CDR1 and CDR2 sequences are MNHEY and SMNVEV (reference sequence). CDR3 sequence reads: CASSSRGGLNTEAFF. DNA for the CDR3: TGTGCCAGCAGTTCTAGGGGGGGGTTGAACACTGAAGCTTTCTTT.

The chain employs TRBV19 and TRBJ2-7; D gene ambiguous. CDR3 length equals 15 residues. CDR1 is LNHDA, CDR2 SQIVND, per germline (reference sequence). Between the trimmed V and J ends, which lost 0 bases and 2 bases, there was a span of 11 bases. The CDR3 protein is CASSIDRSSPYEQYF. The DNA of the CDR3 is TGTGCCAGTAGTATAGATCGGAGCAGCCCCTACGAGCAGTACTTC. The full variable domain, completed using reference TRBV19 and TRBJ2-7, is DGGITQSPKYLFRKEGQNVTLSCEQNLNHDAMYWYRQDPGQGLRLIYYSQIVNDFQKGDIAEGYSVSREKKESFPLTVTSAQKNPTAFYLCASSIDRSSPYEQYFGPGTRLTVT.

The rearrangement uses TRBV5-1 and TRBJ1-5, with D possibly being TRBD1 (6 bases). V lost 4 bases and J lost 5, with 10 bases in between. This CDR3 is built from 13 residues. The germline V gene encodes CDR1 SGHRS and CDR2 YFSETQ. The CDR3 loop reads CASSLYRDQPQHF. In DNA, the CDR3 is TGCGCCAGCAGCCTCTACAGGGATCAGCCCCAGCATTTT.

J is TRBJ2-5 and V is TRBV14; D call uncertain. The J call could be wrong; TRBJ2-7 is a better fit for the DNA end. Germline V CDR1 and CDR2: SGHDN, FVKESK. This CDR3 has 11 residues. The CDR3 reads CASSGSYEQYF. The CDR3 DNA sequence: TGTGCCAGCAGCGGGTCGTACGAGCAGTACTTC.

This clone was seen a single time. The chain uses TRBV28 and TRBJ1-1, with D unresolved. Deletions cut 6 bases from V and 0 bases from J, with 8 bases between. CDR1 and CDR2 from the germline V gene are MDHEN and SYDVKM. CDR3 length: 13 amino acids. The CDR3, as DNA: TGTGCCAGCAGGGTGGGAATGAACACTGAAGCTTTCTTT. Translation gives CASRVGMNTEAFF.

The rearrangement uses TRBV6-6 and TRBJ2-1, with D possibly being TRBD1 or TRBD2 (6 bases each). The CDR3 totals 15 residues. The V end lost 6 bases, the J end lost 4 bases, and 16 bases lay between the germline ends. CDR1 is MNHNY and CDR2 is SVGAGI in the germline V gene (reference sequence). The DNA for the CDR3 is TGTGCCAGCAGGAGTCCGGGGGCCGCATACAATGAGCAGTTCTTC. Protein: CASRSPGAAYNEQFF.

This rearrangement joins TRBV14 to TRBJ2-1; D is ambiguous. The CDR3 spans 12 residues. CDR1 SGHDN and CDR2 FVKESK come from the germline V gene. V lost 4 bases to trimming and J lost 4 bases, with 5 bases between them. Here the CDR3 reads CASSLLYNEQFF. The CDR3 DNA is TGTGCCAGCAGCCTTTTGTACAATGAGCAGTTCTTC.

The J gene is TRBJ2-2, the V gene TRBV11-3; D is undetermined. CDR1 and CDR2 (germline): SGHNT, YENEEA. Trimming left V 11 bases short and J 5 bases short, with 6 bases between. This CDR3 spans 10 amino acids. CDR3 sequence: CAAPTGELFF. The CDR3 region has the DNA TGTGCCGCCCCGACCGGGGAGCTGTTTTTT.

The V gene is TRBV25-1, the J gene TRBJ2-7, with D tentatively TRBD2 (5 bases). The V end lost 4 bases, the J end lost 6 bases, and 13 bases lay between the germline ends. The CDR3 is made up of 13 amino acids. From germline, CDR1 is MGHDK and CDR2 SYGVNS. CDR3 loop: CASSAGNRFEQYF. The CDR3 nucleotides read TGTGCCAGCAGTGCGGGAAACCGCTTCGAGCAGTACTTC.

The rearrangement uses TRBV18 and TRBJ2-3; possible D gene TRBD2, 5 bases. The CDR3 runs 15 residues. Germline V gives CDR1 KGHSH, CDR2 LQKENI. Trimming left V 0 bases short and J 2 bases short, with 9 bases between. CDR3 protein: CASSPPRVHTDTQYF. CDR3 DNA: TGTGCCAGCTCACCACCGAGGGTACACACAGATACGCAGTATTTT.

The chain uses TRBV11-1 and TRBJ2-3; D may be TRBD2 (6 bases). V lost 5 bases, J lost 2 bases, and 20 bases lay in between. CDR3 length equals 17 residues. Germline V gives CDR1 SGHAT, CDR2 FQDESV (reference sequence). In nucleotides, the CDR3 is TGTGCCAGCAGCCTAGGGAGGTTGGAGGGCCTCACAGATACGCAGTATTTT. Protein product: CASSLGRLEGLTDTQYF.

The V gene is TRBV29-1, the J gene TRBJ2-1, with 11 bases matching TRBD2. The J segment lost 10 bases and the V segment lost 3 bases, leaving 5 bases of the junction unmatched. This CDR3 contains 13 residues. CDR1 SQVTM and CDR2 ANQGSEA come from the germline V gene. The CDR3 protein is CSVDTSGRKEQFF. For the CDR3, the DNA is TGCAGCGTTGACACTAGCGGGAGAAAAGAGCAGTTCTTC.

This clone was seen a single time. This sequence joins TRBV19 and TRBJ2-7; possibly TRBD2 for D (5 bases). This CDR3 is 15 amino acids long. Germline CDR1 is LNHDA and CDR2 is SQIVND (reference sequence). V dropped 2 bases and J dropped 2 bases, with 13 bases sitting between them. The CDR3 DNA reads as TGTGCCAGTAGTATAAGGAGCGGAGGAGCCTACGAGCAGTACTTC. Amino acids: CASSIRSGGAYEQYF. The entire variable domain, with the rest obtained from reference TRBV19 and TRBJ2-7, is as follows: DGGITQSPKYLFRKEGQNVTLSCEQNLNHDAMYWYRQDPGQGLRLIYYSQIVNDFQKGDIAEGYSVSREKKESFPLTVTSAQKNPTAFYLCASSIRSGGAYEQYFGPGTRLTVT.